Listed below are T cell receptor beta chains from one sample, sequenced in a study of brain T cells in children with intractable seizures. This table comes from immunoSEQ multiplex PCR, and its TCRdb copy is limited to in-frame clones, with some not included. The sample lists hundreds of thousands of clones; more than 85% were seen once. The sample here was peripheral blood, taken about 5 months after surgery. All receptors come from a boy in the first two years of life with tuberous sclerosis and intractable seizures. Each CDR3 is given with its conserved first and last residue. Each record gives: D gene, clone size, J gene, V gene, CDR3 length, CDR3 protein, CDR3 DNA. D genes are given only for firm matches. Only some rows state a clone size, as once, few, many or a class for expanded clones.

D gene: TRBD2
clone size: -
J gene: TRBJ2-7
V gene: TRBV5-1
CDR3 length: 14
CDR3 protein: CASRNQPGGYEQYF
CDR3 DNA: TGCGCCAGCAGAAATCAACCGGGGGGCTACGAGCAGTACTTC

D gene: TRBD1
clone size: -
J gene: TRBJ2-2
V gene: TRBV19
CDR3 length: 14
CDR3 protein: CASRLTGGTGELFF
CDR3 DNA: TGTGCCAGTAGGTTAACAGGGGGGACCGGGGAGCTGTTTTTT

D gene: -
clone size: once
J gene: TRBJ2-7
V gene: TRBV12-2
CDR3 length: 16
CDR3 protein: CASRFVRGQGVSEQYF
CDR3 DNA: TGTGCAAGTCGCTTCGTACGTGGACAGGGTGTTAGCGAGCAGTACTTC

D gene: -
clone size: -
J gene: TRBJ1-4
V gene: TRBV7-9
CDR3 length: 16
CDR3 protein: CASNKFTQQDNEKLFF
CDR3 DNA: TGTGCCAGCAACAAGTTTACTCAACAGGATAATGAAAAACTGTTTTTT

D gene: -
clone size: once
J gene: TRBJ2-1
V gene: TRBV5-4
CDR3 length: 16
CDR3 protein: CASSLSAGAAYNEQFF
CDR3 DNA: TGTGCCAGCAGCTTGTCAGCCGGCGCAGCTTACAATGAGCAGTTCTTC

D gene: -
clone size: -
J gene: TRBJ1-2
V gene: TRBV5-1
CDR3 length: 14
CDR3 protein: CASSLAGQGNGYTF
CDR3 DNA: TGCGCCAGCAGCTTGGCCGGGCAGGGTAATGGCTACACCTTC

D gene: -
clone size: once
J gene: TRBJ1-1
V gene: TRBV19
CDR3 length: 14
CDR3 protein: CASSSPARNTEAFF
CDR3 DNA: TGTGCCAGTAGTTCACCTGCACGGAACACTGAAGCTTTCTTT

D gene: -
clone size: -
J gene: TRBJ1-2
V gene: TRBV19
CDR3 length: 15
CDR3 protein: CASSPKEGWTDGYTF
CDR3 DNA: TGTGCCAGTAGTCCTAAGGAGGGCTGGACGGATGGCTACACCTTC

D gene: TRBD1
clone size: -
J gene: TRBJ1-5
V gene: TRBV2
CDR3 length: 17
CDR3 protein: CASGPGQGHNSNQPQHF
CDR3 DNA: TGTGCCAGCGGTCCGGGACAGGGTCATAATAGCAATCAGCCCCAGCATTTT

D gene: -
clone size: -
J gene: TRBJ2-2
V gene: TRBV30
CDR3 length: 15
CDR3 protein: CAWSWLARSTGELFF
CDR3 DNA: TGTGCCTGGAGTTGGTTAGCAAGAAGCACCGGGGAGCTGTTTTTT

D gene: TRBD1
clone size: -
J gene: TRBJ2-3
V gene: TRBV7-9
CDR3 length: 16
CDR3 protein: CASSSTGGISTDTQYF
CDR3 DNA: TGTGCCAGCAGTTCAACAGGGGGCATTTCCACAGATACGCAGTATTTT

D gene: TRBD2
clone size: -
J gene: TRBJ2-2
V gene: TRBV5-4
CDR3 length: 18
CDR3 protein: CASSSVAGGPSSGGELFF
CDR3 DNA: TGTGCCAGCAGCTCAGTAGCGGGGGGCCCGTCGAGTGGCGGGGAGCTGTTTTTT

D gene: TRBD1
clone size: -
J gene: TRBJ1-6
V gene: TRBV27
CDR3 length: 19
CDR3 protein: CASSLFTKGARRISSPLHF
CDR3 DNA: TGTGCCAGCAGTTTATTCACCAAGGGGGCGCGTCGTATAAGTTCACCCCTCCACTTT

D gene: TRBD2
clone size: -
J gene: TRBJ2-3
V gene: TRBV6-2/TRBV6-3
CDR3 length: 15
CDR3 protein: CASSGSGRPADTQYF
CDR3 DNA: TGTGCCAGCAGTGGGAGCGGGAGGCCCGCAGATACGCAGTATTTT

D gene: -
clone size: -
J gene: TRBJ2-7
V gene: TRBV7-9
CDR3 length: 14
CDR3 protein: CASSQPAGDYEQYF
CDR3 DNA: TGTGCCAGCAGCCAACCCGCAGGGGATTACGAGCAGTACTTC

D gene: -
clone size: -
J gene: TRBJ2-2
V gene: TRBV2
CDR3 length: 16
CDR3 protein: CASSGKWGDEAGELFF
CDR3 DNA: TGTGCCAGCAGTGGAAAATGGGGGGACGAGGCCGGGGAGCTGTTTTTT

D gene: -
clone size: -
J gene: TRBJ1-3
V gene: TRBV6-5
CDR3 length: 11
CDR3 protein: CASRPGNTIYF
CDR3 DNA: TGTGCCAGCCGGCCTGGAAACACCATATATTTT

D gene: TRBD1
clone size: -
J gene: TRBJ1-2
V gene: TRBV30
CDR3 length: 15
CDR3 protein: CAWSKPRDSNYGYTF
CDR3 DNA: TGTGCCTGGAGTAAGCCCCGGGACAGCAACTATGGCTACACCTTC

D gene: TRBD2
clone size: -
J gene: TRBJ2-7
V gene: TRBV4-2
CDR3 length: 14
CDR3 protein: CASSQTGTSNEQYF
CDR3 DNA: TGTGCCAGCAGCCAAACCGGGACTAGCAACGAGCAGTACTTC

D gene: -
clone size: -
J gene: TRBJ2-3
V gene: TRBV5-1
CDR3 length: 16
CDR3 protein: CASSLEGQFSTDTQYF
CDR3 DNA: TGCGCCAGCAGCTTGGAAGGACAGTTTAGCACAGATACGCAGTATTTT

D gene: TRBD2
clone size: -
J gene: TRBJ2-2
V gene: TRBV11-3
CDR3 length: 16
CDR3 protein: CASTPGTTVYTGELFF
CDR3 DNA: TGTGCCAGCACCCCCGGGACTACCGTATACACCGGGGAGCTGTTTTTT

D gene: -
clone size: -
J gene: TRBJ1-1
V gene: TRBV5-1
CDR3 length: 14
CDR3 protein: CASSVGTANTEAFF
CDR3 DNA: TGCGCCAGCAGCGTCGGGACGGCGAACACTGAAGCTTTCTTT

D gene: -
clone size: -
J gene: TRBJ1-4
V gene: TRBV4-1
CDR3 length: 14
CDR3 protein: CASSQDFVDEKLFF
CDR3 DNA: TGCGCCAGCAGCCAAGATTTTGTGGATGAAAAACTGTTTTTT

D gene: -
clone size: -
J gene: TRBJ1-2
V gene: TRBV7-8
CDR3 length: 18
CDR3 protein: CASSSRIPQETPNYGYTF
CDR3 DNA: TGTGCCAGCAGCTCTCGAATCCCTCAGGAGACTCCCAACTATGGCTACACCTTC

D gene: -
clone size: -
J gene: TRBJ1-5
V gene: TRBV19
CDR3 length: 12
CDR3 protein: CASLGGKEPQHF
CDR3 DNA: TGTGCCAGTTTGGGGGGAAAAGAGCCCCAGCATTTT

D gene: -
clone size: -
J gene: TRBJ2-6
V gene: TRBV3-1/TRBV3-2
CDR3 length: 17
CDR3 protein: CASSPVGGVSGANVLTF
CDR3 DNA: TGTGCCAGCAGCCCCGTTGGGGGAGTCTCTGGGGCCAACGTCCTGACTTTC

D gene: TRBD2
clone size: -
J gene: TRBJ2-2
V gene: TRBV15
CDR3 length: 16
CDR3 protein: CATSRSPGLEAGELFF
CDR3 DNA: TGTGCCACCAGCAGATCCCCGGGACTAGAGGCCGGGGAGCTGTTTTTT

D gene: -
clone size: -
J gene: TRBJ1-4
V gene: TRBV12-3/TRBV12-4
CDR3 length: 13
CDR3 protein: CASSPTTNEKLFF
CDR3 DNA: TGTGCCAGCAGTCCAACAACGAATGAAAAACTGTTTTTT

D gene: TRBD1
clone size: -
J gene: TRBJ2-5
V gene: TRBV6-5
CDR3 length: 14
CDR3 protein: CASGTGALKETQYF
CDR3 DNA: TGTGCCAGCGGGACAGGGGCTCTTAAAGAGACCCAGTACTTC

D gene: -
clone size: -
J gene: TRBJ2-1
V gene: TRBV6-5
CDR3 length: 14
CDR3 protein: CASSYLDRYNEQFF
CDR3 DNA: TGTGCCAGCAGTTACCTAGACCGCTACAATGAGCAGTTCTTC

D gene: -
clone size: once
J gene: TRBJ1-1
V gene: TRBV7-9
CDR3 length: 15
CDR3 protein: CASSLGGRARTEAFF
CDR3 DNA: TGTGCCAGCAGCTTAGGTGGCAGGGCGCGGACTGAAGCTTTCTTT

D gene: -
clone size: -
J gene: TRBJ2-3
V gene: TRBV1
CDR3 length: 19
CDR3 protein: CTSSQGRSRLSAQRNTQYF
CDR3 DNA: TGCACCAGCAGCCAGGGGAGGTCCCGCTTGTCCGCACAGAGGAATACGCAGTATTTT

D gene: -
clone size: -
J gene: TRBJ2-5
V gene: TRBV5-6
CDR3 length: 15
CDR3 protein: CASTPGRRPEETQYF
CDR3 DNA: TGTGCCAGCACCCCGGGGCGGCGACCCGAAGAGACCCAGTACTTC

D gene: -
clone size: -
J gene: TRBJ2-7
V gene: TRBV6-5
CDR3 length: 11
CDR3 protein: CASRVSGEQYF
CDR3 DNA: TGTGCCAGCAGAGTTAGCGGTGAGCAGTACTTC

D gene: -
clone size: -
J gene: TRBJ2-5
V gene: TRBV4-1
CDR3 length: 13
CDR3 protein: CASSQGPLEPQYF
CDR3 DNA: TGCGCCAGCAGCCAGGGACCTCTGGAACCCCAGTACTTC

D gene: TRBD1
clone size: once
J gene: TRBJ1-2
V gene: TRBV10-3
CDR3 length: 14
CDR3 protein: CAISDSRQGTGYTF
CDR3 DNA: TGTGCCATCAGTGATTCGAGACAGGGGACGGGCTACACCTTC

D gene: -
clone size: -
J gene: TRBJ2-5
V gene: TRBV24-1
CDR3 length: 15
CDR3 protein: CATSRLGRTQETQYF
CDR3 DNA: TGTGCCACCAGTCGCCTTGGACGGACACAAGAGACCCAGTACTTC

D gene: -
clone size: -
J gene: TRBJ1-6
V gene: TRBV5-1
CDR3 length: 15
CDR3 protein: CASSLDGRGDSPLHF
CDR3 DNA: TGCGCCAGCAGCTTGGATGGCCGGGGGGATTCACCCCTCCACTTT

D gene: -
clone size: -
J gene: TRBJ1-1
V gene: TRBV7-9
CDR3 length: 13
CDR3 protein: CASSQDSNTEAFF
CDR3 DNA: TGTGCCAGCAGCCAGGATTCGAACACTGAAGCTTTCTTT

D gene: -
clone size: -
J gene: TRBJ1-5
V gene: TRBV15
CDR3 length: 15
CDR3 protein: CATSRDSYSNQPQHF
CDR3 DNA: TGTGCCACCAGCAGAGACTCGTATAGCAATCAGCCCCAGCATTTT

D gene: -
clone size: -
J gene: TRBJ2-5
V gene: TRBV5-5
CDR3 length: 14
CDR3 protein: CASSSEGGLETQYF
CDR3 DNA: TGTGCCAGCAGCTCTGAGGGGGGGCTGGAGACCCAGTACTTC

D gene: -
clone size: -
J gene: TRBJ1-1
V gene: TRBV19
CDR3 length: 14
CDR3 protein: CASSIDTGNTEAFF
CDR3 DNA: TGTGCCAGTAGTATAGATACGGGGAACACTGAAGCTTTCTTT

D gene: TRBD1
clone size: once
J gene: TRBJ1-1
V gene: TRBV10-3
CDR3 length: 13
CDR3 protein: CAISRQGNTEAFF
CDR3 DNA: TGTGCCATCAGTCGACAGGGGAACACTGAAGCTTTCTTT